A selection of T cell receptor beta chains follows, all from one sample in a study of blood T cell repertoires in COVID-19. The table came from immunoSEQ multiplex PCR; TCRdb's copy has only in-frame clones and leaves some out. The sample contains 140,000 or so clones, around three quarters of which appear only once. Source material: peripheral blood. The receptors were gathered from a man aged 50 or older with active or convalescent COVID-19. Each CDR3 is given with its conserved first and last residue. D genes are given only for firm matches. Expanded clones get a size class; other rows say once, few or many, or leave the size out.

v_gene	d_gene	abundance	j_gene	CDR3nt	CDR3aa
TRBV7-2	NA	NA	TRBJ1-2	TGTGCCAGCAGCTATTACAGGGAACCGAATGGCTACACCTTC	CASSYYREPNGYTF
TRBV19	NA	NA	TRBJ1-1	TGTGCCAGTAGTACTGTTATGAACACTGAAGCTTTCTTT	CASSTVMNTEAFF
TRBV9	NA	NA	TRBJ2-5	TGTGCCAGCAGCACCGGGATTGAAGAGACCCAGTACTTC	CASSTGIEETQYF
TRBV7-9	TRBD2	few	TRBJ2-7	TGTGCCAGCAGCCCACTAGCGGGAGGGAACTACGAGCAGTACTTC	CASSPLAGGNYEQYF
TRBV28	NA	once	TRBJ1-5	TGTGCCAGCAGCCGCGGGGGTTCCAATCAGCCCCAGCATTTT	CASSRGGSNQPQHF
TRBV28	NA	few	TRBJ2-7	TGTGCCAGCAGTATCCCGACAGCTTACGAGCAGTACTTC	CASSIPTAYEQYF
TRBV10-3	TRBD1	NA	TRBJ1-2	TGTGCCATCACTGAGGGGACAGGGGGCGGGAACTATGGCTACACCTTC	CAITEGTGGGNYGYTF
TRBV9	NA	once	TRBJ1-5	TGTGCCAGCAGCGTAGGGGGGGGATCGGGCCAGCCCCAGCATTTT	CASSVGGGSGQPQHF
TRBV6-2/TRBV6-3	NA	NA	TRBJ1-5	TGTGCCAGCAGTTTCCGGGGCCCACAGGGGCCCCAGCATTTT	CASSFRGPQGPQHF
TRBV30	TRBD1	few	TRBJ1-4	TGTGCCTGGAGTGAGGGCAGGGCGCAGGGGGAACTGTTTTTT	CAWSEGRAQGELFF
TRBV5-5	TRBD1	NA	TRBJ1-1	TGTGCCAGCAGACCCCAGGGGGCCGTCACTGAAGCTTTCTTT	CASRPQGAVTEAFF
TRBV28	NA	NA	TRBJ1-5	TGTGCCAGCAGTCCGCGGGACGGCCCAAGGGAGCCCCAGCATTTT	CASSPRDGPREPQHF
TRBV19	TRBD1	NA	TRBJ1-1	TGTGCCAGTAGTATGCAGGGGGGATTCACTGAAGCTTTCTTT	CASSMQGGFTEAFF
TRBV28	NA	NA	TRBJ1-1	TGTGCCAGCAGCCAGCATGACCCCGGGGGTGAAGCTTTCTTT	CASSQHDPGGEAFF
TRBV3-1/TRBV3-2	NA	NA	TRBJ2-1	TGTGCCAGCAGCCCCCTTGACCGACTATACAATGAGCAGTTCTTC	CASSPLDRLYNEQFF
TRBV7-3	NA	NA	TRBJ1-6	TGTGCCAGCAGCTTAAGGGGCAGAGAAAGGAATTCACCCCTCCACTTT	CASSLRGRERNSPLHF
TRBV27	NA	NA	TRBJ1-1	TGTGCCAGCAGTCCTTCGGGGGGAGGTTGGACTGAAGCTTTCTTT	CASSPSGGGWTEAFF
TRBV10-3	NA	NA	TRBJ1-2	TGTGCCATCGGGCCAGGGCTTGAGTATGGCTACACCTTC	CAIGPGLEYGYTF
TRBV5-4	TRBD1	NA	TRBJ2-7	TGTGCCAGCAGCCCCCGCGGACAGGCCGACGCCTACGAGCAGTACTTC	CASSPRGQADAYEQYF
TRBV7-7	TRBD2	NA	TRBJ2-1	TGTGCCAGCAGCAGGACTAGCGGGGATTACAATGAGCAGTTCTTC	CASSRTSGDYNEQFF
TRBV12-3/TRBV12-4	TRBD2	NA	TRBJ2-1	TGTGCCAGCAGCCGGGGGGGGCAGGGGGAGCAGTTCTTC	CASSRGGQGEQFF
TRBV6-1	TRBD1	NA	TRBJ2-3	TGTGCCAGCAGTGAAGGTGGGACAGGTGCGAGGACAGATACGCAGTATTTT	CASSEGGTGARTDTQYF
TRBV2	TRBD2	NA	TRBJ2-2	TGTGCCAGCACCGACCCGACTAGCGGGAGTGACACCGGGGAGCTGTTTTTT	CASTDPTSGSDTGELFF
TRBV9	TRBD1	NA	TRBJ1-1	TGTGCCAGCAGCGTAGCCCGGGACAGCCCTGAAGCTTTCTTT	CASSVARDSPEAFF
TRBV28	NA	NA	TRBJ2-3	TGTGCCAGCAGTTTCGAGGGAGGTGGAGATACGCAGTATTTT	CASSFEGGGDTQYF
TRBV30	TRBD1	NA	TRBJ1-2	TGTGCCTGGAGTCTCCCGGGACAGGGGGCGGTATTTAACTATGGCTACACCTTC	CAWSLPGQGAVFNYGYTF
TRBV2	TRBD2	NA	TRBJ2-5	TGTGCCAGCAGTTTCGGTGCGGGAGTGGGAGAGACCCAGTACTTC	CASSFGAGVGETQYF
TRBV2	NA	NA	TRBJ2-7	TGTGCCAGCAGCCGGACAGCCTACGAGCAGTACTTC	CASSRTAYEQYF
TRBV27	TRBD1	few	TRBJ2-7	TGTGCCAGCAGTCGACAGGGAAGCTCCTACGAGCAGTACTTC	CASSRQGSSYEQYF
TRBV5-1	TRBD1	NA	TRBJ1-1	TGCGCCAGCAGCTTGTTCAGGGGGTTGGGGGGAGATACGAACACTGAAGCTTTCTTT	CASSLFRGLGGDTNTEAFF
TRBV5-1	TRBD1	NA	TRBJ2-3	TGCGCCAGCAGCCCCAGACAGGGCCGGGATACGCAGTATTTT	CASSPRQGRDTQYF
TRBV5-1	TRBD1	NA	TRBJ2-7	TGCGCCAGCAGCAGGATGACAGGGGGCTTGGAAGAGCAGTACTTC	CASSRMTGGLEEQYF
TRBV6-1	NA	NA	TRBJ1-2	TGTGCCAGCAGTGAACAGGGAAAGGGCTACACCTTC	CASSEQGKGYTF
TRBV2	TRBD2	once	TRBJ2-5	TGTGCCAGCAGTCCGGGACTAGCATTTAAAGAGACCCAGTACTTC	CASSPGLAFKETQYF
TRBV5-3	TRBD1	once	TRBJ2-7	TGTGCCAGAAGTCCGGGACAGGGGGCCGAGCAGTACTTC	CARSPGQGAEQYF
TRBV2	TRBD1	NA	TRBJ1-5	TGTGCCAGCAGTGAAGCCGGGACAGGGAATCAGCCCCAGCATTTT	CASSEAGTGNQPQHF
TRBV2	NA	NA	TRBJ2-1	TGTGCCAGCAGTGGCGTGGCGGGATCCTACAATGAGCAGTTCTTC	CASSGVAGSYNEQFF
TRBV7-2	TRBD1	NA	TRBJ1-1	TGTGCCAGCAGCTTAGGTGGGGGACAGGCGAACACTGAAGCTTTCTTT	CASSLGGGQANTEAFF
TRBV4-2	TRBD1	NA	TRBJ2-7	TGTGCCAGCAGCCAAGACCCGGGCAGGGGGCGGGGAGAGCAGTACTTC	CASSQDPGRGRGEQYF
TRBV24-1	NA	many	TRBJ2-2	TGTGCCACCACCAAGGGGCCGGGCACCGGGGAGCTGTTTTTT	CATTKGPGTGELFF
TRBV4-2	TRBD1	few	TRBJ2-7	TGTGCCAGCAGCCAAGAGGGACAGGGGGCGAGAGAGCAGTACTTC	CASSQEGQGAREQYF
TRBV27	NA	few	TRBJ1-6	TGTGCCAGCACTCTCCGAATTGGGACTTATAATTCACCCCTCCACTTT	CASTLRIGTYNSPLHF
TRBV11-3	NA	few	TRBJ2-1	TGTGCCAGCAGCTTAGACGCGGGAAAAGGCGGGGAGCAGTTCTTC	CASSLDAGKGGEQFF
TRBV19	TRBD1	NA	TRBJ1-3	TGTGCCAGTAGTTCAGGACAGGCCTTCTCTGGAAACACCATATATTTT	CASSSGQAFSGNTIYF